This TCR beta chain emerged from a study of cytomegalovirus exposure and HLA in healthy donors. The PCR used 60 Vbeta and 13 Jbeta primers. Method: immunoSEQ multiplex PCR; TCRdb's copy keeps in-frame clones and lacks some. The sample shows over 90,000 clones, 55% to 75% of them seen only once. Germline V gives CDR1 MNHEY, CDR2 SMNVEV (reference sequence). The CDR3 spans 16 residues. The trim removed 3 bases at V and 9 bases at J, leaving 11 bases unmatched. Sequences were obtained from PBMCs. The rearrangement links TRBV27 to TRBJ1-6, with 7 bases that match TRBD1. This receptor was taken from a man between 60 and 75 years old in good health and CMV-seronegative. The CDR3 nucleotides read TGTGCCAGCAGTTTTGACAGGGAAGTAGTGAGTTCACCCCTCCACTTT. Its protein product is CASSFDREVVSSPLHF.